This paragraph reports one TCR beta chain. The count of this clone is one. Its antigen specificity is not known. The record has no base qualities; no much larger clone is one base away. These data belong to a study of PD-1 blockade in classical Hodgkin lymphoma (TCRdb year 2020). Some background on the complete study: Nivolumab dosing was 3 mg/kg intravenously every 2 weeks, continuing until either disease progression or unacceptable toxicity. To define a peripheral blood immune signature of response to PD-1 blockade in classical Hodgkin lymphoma, the study combined TCR beta sequencing with CyTOF.

The time point label, as the study defines it: cycle 1 day 1 (C1D1), immediately before nivolumab initiation. Every trial patient had relapsed following autologous stem cell transplantation, and prior brentuximab vedotin exposure was what differed among cohorts A, B and C. The trial cohort included 45 to 65 patients with relapsed/refractory classical Hodgkin lymphoma, and each patient had a best overall response of complete response, partial response or progressive disease. In the multi-cohort phase II CheckMate 205 trial, trial patients received single-agent nivolumab. Best overall response was determined by an independent review committee according to the 2007 International Working Group response criteria. Trial PBMCs were obtained immediately prior to nivolumab initiation (C1D1) and on therapy at cycle 2 day 1 and cycle 4 day 1. Peripheral blood was collected in 8 mL Vacutainer Cell Preparation Tubes, from which PBMCs were isolated by centrifugation and then cryopreserved.

Genomic DNA was extracted with the Qiagen DNeasy kit from unsorted PBMCs and from negatively selected CD4+ and CD8+ fractions. TCR beta CDR3 regions were subjected to amplification by immunoSEQ multiplex PCR with primers that anneal to V and J segments. A synthetic immune receptor repertoire was used to minimize amplification bias, and any residual bias was removed computationally once sequencing was done. The authors processed their data as follows. Repertoire diversity was quantified as the Shannon entropy index using custom Python scripts. Unsorted, CD4+ and CD8+ repertoires were examined separately, except in combined analyses, for which CD4+ and CD8+ sequences were merged in silico. Clonal expansion was defined as a frequency increase of at least 2-fold after treatment compared with C1D1, and clones undetected at baseline were assigned a pseudocount of 0.5. Singleton clones were defined as clones with 0 or 1 copy at C1D1, and non-singleton clones were defined as clones with 2 or more copies. Clones expanded in unsorted samples were labelled as CD4+, CD8+ or unknown by matching protein sequences in sorted samples from the same patient. Diversity changes from C1D1 to C4D1 were tested in paired samples using Wilcoxon tests. In TCRdb, the immuneACCESS table is reduced to in-frame sequences with V and J assigned. These tables do not hold every clone; where another copy was compared, an unresolved V gene accounts for under half, and the others remain unexplained. V and J calls and clone size come straight from that table; D and trimming were deduced from the DNA. The sample data list 10,000 to 15,000 clones, and 75% to 90% of these were observed just once. The ten largest make up just under 25% of the sample.

General conclusions and limits of the study: The study covered only a single clinical trial cohort, and the causes of the repertoire differences, possibly disease activity or prior therapy, were still not defined. By C4D1, a significant rise was seen in CD4+ TCR diversity but not in CD8+ TCR diversity (p=0.0027 vs p=0.16), and the rise was most apparent among complete responders (p=0.02). Lower diversity was seen in patients whose nivolumab began less than 1 year after ASCT, and these patients were left out of later analyses so that immune reconstitution would not confound the results. Baseline TCR diversity was reported to be lower in newly diagnosed patients than in healthy donors, and even lower in relapsed/refractory patients. Among trial patients, those achieving complete response had baseline diversity similar to that of newly diagnosed patients, while diversity was significantly lower in partial responders and progressors.

According to the germline V gene (reference sequence), CDR1 reads SGHKS and CDR2 reads YYEKEE. The junction shows trimming of 2 bases on V and 6 bases on J, and the gene matches do not reach 4 bases of it. From the cysteine through the phenylalanine, the CDR3 covers 13 amino acids. Here the CDR3 DNA is all that survives: 39 bases in frame from base 1. This clonotype was sampled from a human donor with classical Hodgkin lymphoma. Sequenced material: peripheral blood mononuclear cells (PBMCs), taken at baseline. The rearrangement joined TRBV5-5 to TRBJ1-1; 7 junctional bases match TRBD1. The DNA reads TGTGCCAGCAGCTTCCTGACAGGGCCTGAAGCTTTCTTT. It encodes CASSFLTGPEAFF.